The 15 T cell receptor beta chains below were found in one sample sequenced in a study of blood T cells in healthy people across ages. Primed by a sample-barcoded 5' primer and a J-beta primer mix, a second PCR proceeded for about 6 to 11 cycles. A single record per CDR3 protein comes from TCRdb applying MiXCR to the 5' RACE reads. There are some 1.8 million distinct CDR3 sequences in the sample; approximately 39% occur only once, and 23% lies in the top ten. Sequenced: blood. The receptors shown here come from a human donor in good health.

This chain uses TRBV7-2 with TRBJ2-7; D is perhaps TRBD1 or TRBD2 (5 bases each). The V end was cut by 0 bases, the J end by 7 bases, with 10 bases between. Germline V gene sequence: CDR1 SGHTA, CDR2 FQGNSA. This CDR3 is 13 amino acids long. The CDR3 spells CASSLAGVIEQYF. CDR3 in DNA: TGTGCCAGCAGCTTAGCGGGGGTTATTGAGCAGTACTTC.

The rearrangement uses TRBV19 and TRBJ1-1; 8 positions agree with TRBD1. Germline CDR1 is LNHDA and CDR2 is SQIVND (reference sequence). With V trimmed by 4 bases and J by 9 bases, 10 bases remained unmatched. The CDR3 contains 14 residues. CDR3 DNA sequence: TGTGCCAGTAGTACAATATTAGGACAGGGTCAAGCTTTCTTT. Translated, it gives CASSTILGQGQAFF.

This rearrangement joins TRBV5-5 to TRBJ2-1; D not resolved. The CDR3 is 13 amino acids. Germline V CDR1 and CDR2: SGHKS, YYEKEE (reference sequence). V was trimmed by 4 bases and J by 4 bases, leaving 9 bases between them. The CDR3 sequence: CASSKTEYNEQFF. CDR3 sequence (DNA): TGTGCCAGCAGCAAAACGGAGTACAATGAGCAGTTCTTC.

The rearrangement links TRBV15 to TRBJ1-5; D not resolved. With 0 bases removed from V and 6 bases from J, the gap between germline ends came to 12 bases. This CDR3 is 15 amino acids long. Germline CDR1 LNHNV, CDR2 YYDKDF (reference sequence). CDR3 bases: TGTGCCACCAGCAGAGAGAGCCTCGGAGGTCAGCCCCAGCATTTT. This translates into CATSRESLGGQPQHF.

The chain links TRBV29-1 to TRBJ2-5, with D maybe TRBD1 (5 bases). Germline values: CDR1 SQVTM, CDR2 ANQGSEA. Trimming stripped 4 bases from V and 2 bases from J, with 11 bases between. The CDR3 has 13 residues. The CDR3 spells CSVGQRAQETQYF. The CDR3 DNA reads TGCAGCGTTGGACAGAGAGCTCAAGAGACCCAGTACTTC.

V gene TRBV20-1 combines with J gene TRBJ2-2; 8 bases agree with TRBD2. The CDR3 consists of 14 residues. The V gene end was trimmed by 5 bases and the J gene end by 3 bases; junction bases not matched to a gene: 5. Germline CDR1 DFQATT, CDR2 SNEGSKA (reference sequence). The CDR3 coding sequence is TGCAGTGCTGGCGGGGGGCCCTACACCGGGGAGCTGTTTTTT. Translated, it gives CSAGGGPYTGELFF.

A note on this clonotype: This likely comes from a read error, as the CDR3 has no conserved phenylalanine or tryptophan at its end. The chain employs TRBV12-3 or TRBV12-4 and TRBJ1-4; unclear D gene. This CDR3 has 12 residues. V was cut by 5 bases and J by 6 bases, with 7 bases left in between. CDR3 protein: CASSPFDEKLFC. In nucleotides, the CDR3 is TGTGCCAGCAGTCCGTTCGATGAAAAACTGTTTTGT.

About this clonotype itself: Its ends do not fully match the called genes, so a read error is possible. The chain is built from TRBV12-3 or TRBV12-4 and TRBJ2-5; 8 positions match TRBD2. This CDR3 comprises 12 residues. The CDR3 coding sequence is TGTGCCAACAGTTTCAGCGGGAGTTGGCAGTACTTC. Its protein is CANSFSGSWQYF.

This clonotype was seen just once. The chain has TRBV18 and TRBJ2-4; the D gene could be TRBD1 or TRBD2 (6 bases each). The end of the DNA fits TRBJ2-7 better, so the J call may be wrong. Germline V gene sequence: CDR1 KGHSH, CDR2 LQKENI. The CDR3 loop spans 13 amino acids. DNA for the CDR3: TGTGCCAGCTCACCCCCAGGGGAGGACGAGCAGTACTTC. Residues: CASSPPGEDEQYF.

The J gene is TRBJ2-5, the V gene TRBV7-2, with D tentatively TRBD1 (6 bases). The CDR3 contains 14 residues. Germline assignment: CDR1 SGHTA and CDR2 FQGNSA. Trimming removed 4 bases from V and 5 bases from J, with 14 bases in between. The CDR3 region has the DNA TGTGCCAGCAGCTACACAGGGCCCGGGGAGACCCAGTACTTC. It encodes CASSYTGPGETQYF. Full variable domain (rest looked up from reference TRBV7-2 and TRBJ2-5): GAGVSQSPSNKVTEKGKDVELRCDPISGHTALYWYRQSLGQGLEFLIYFQGNSAPDKSGLPSDRFSAERTGGSVSTLTIQRTQQEDSAVYLCASSYTGPGETQYFGPGTRLLVL.

The chain uses TRBV15 and TRBJ1-1, with D unresolved. Germline CDR1 is LNHNV and CDR2 is YYDKDF (reference sequence). V lost 0 bases and J 3 bases, leaving 11 bases between the germline ends. This CDR3 is built from 15 residues. The CDR3 DNA follows: TGTGCCACCAGCAGAGAGGCAGTTGGCCACACTGAAGCTTTCTTT. Translation gives CATSREAVGHTEAFF.

As for this clonotype: The junction departs from germline at one end; a sequencing error may be responsible. V is TRBV20-1 and J is TRBJ2-1; TRBD2 matches 12 bases. This CDR3 is 16 amino acids long. From germline, CDR1 is DFQATT and CDR2 SNEGSKA (reference sequence). This chain's CDR3 is CSATASGGETYNGQFF. The CDR3 nucleotides are TGCAGTGCTACCGCTAGCGGGGGGGAGACCTACAATGGGCAGTTCTTC.

The chain recombines TRBV7-2 with TRBJ2-3; a possible D gene is TRBD1 (6 bases). The V gene's germline CDR1 is SGHTA and CDR2 FQGNSA. Trimming removed 2 bases from V and 4 bases from J, with 16 bases in between. The length of the CDR3 is 16 residues. CDR3 nucleotide sequence: TGTGCCAGCAGCTTACAGTGGGCAGGGGTTCCAGATACGCAGTATTTT. The encoded protein is CASSLQWAGVPDTQYF.

This clonotype was observed a single time. The chain has TRBV18 and TRBJ2-2; 10 bases match TRBD1. The trim removed 3 bases at V and 6 bases at J, leaving 7 bases unmatched. This CDR3 region has 16 residues. The germline V gene encodes CDR1 KGHSH and CDR2 LQKENI. The DNA of the CDR3 is TGTGCCAGCTCACCGTTACCGGGACAGGGGTCCGGGGAGCTGTTTTTT. It yields the protein CASSPLPGQGSGELFF.

This clonotype was seen only once. V gene TRBV28 combines with J gene TRBJ2-1, with D maybe TRBD1 (6 bases). This CDR3 region has 16 residues. Germline V CDR1 and CDR2: MDHEN, SYDVKM. The V and J ends lost 3 bases and 5 bases respectively, with 17 bases between them. The CDR3 region is CASSFRRGTFDNEQFF. CDR3 sequence (DNA): TGTGCCAGCAGTTTTAGAAGGGGGACATTTGACAATGAGCAGTTCTTC.